The sequence of this T cell receptor (beta chain) was determined in a study of T-cell memory formation after mild COVID-19. Study-level background: TCR clusters showed largely donor specificity. General observations from the study: Chiefly within CM and EM were the contracting CD4+ clones; CD8+ ones were within EMRA. There was a balanced CD4/CD8 profile in clones contracting day 15 to 85, and later expanders leaned CD4+.

5'RACE with constant-segment primers built TCRalpha and TCRbeta cDNA libraries with UMIs. One entry per CDR3 protein, called by TCRdb with MiXCR from the 5' RACE reads. The table lists tens of thousands of distinct CDR3 sequences, 5% to 7% of them singletons. This clonotype appeared many times. The antigen is not known. Germline V CDR1 and CDR2: SGHRS, YFSETQ. V was pared by 2 bases and J by 0 bases, with 1 base of the junction left unmatched. The length of the CDR3 is 15 residues. The specimen sequenced was PBMCs or a T cell subset sorted from them (not recorded which). This chain joins TRBV5-1 and TRBJ2-7; TRBD2 agrees at 11 bases. The receptor comes from an adult who had mild COVID-19 (a few samples of this study predate the infection). Cell type and time point are not known. DNA of the CDR3: TGCGCCAGCAGCTTTAGCGGGGGGGCCTCCTACGAGCAGTACTTC. This translates into CASSFSGGASYEQYF.